These 6 T cell receptor beta chains originate from one sample sequenced in a study of technical replicates of blood from several donors. Produced via immunoSEQ multiplex PCR; TCRdb's table is partial and in-frame only. Of some 80,000 clones listed, 85% to 95% are singletons. Source material: T cells isolated from PBMCs. These receptors were taken from a human donor in good health.

The chain has TRBV5-1 and TRBJ2-6, with D possibly being TRBD1 (6 bases). The CDR3 spans 21 residues. Germline assignment: CDR1 SGHRS and CDR2 YFSETQ. Trimming cost V 6 bases and J 0 bases, with 28 bases left between them. CDR3 nucleotide sequence: TGCGCCAGCACCAAGAGGGACACCGACAGCCACCTTTTCTCTGGGGCCAACGTCCTGACTTTC. Translating it yields CASTKRDTDSHLFSGANVLTF.

This chain joins TRBV5-4 and TRBJ2-7; 11 bases are a match to TRBD2. This CDR3 comprises 15 residues. V shed 6 bases, J shed 2 bases, and the junction held 7 bases outside the gene matches. Germline lookup yields CDR1 SGHNT and CDR2 YYREEE (reference sequence). The CDR3 nucleotides are TGTGCCAGCACTGGGATGACTAGCGGGGCCTACGAGCAGTACTTC. Translating it yields CASTGMTSGAYEQYF.

The chain joins TRBV7-2 to TRBJ2-1; 13 nucleotides line up with TRBD2. Trimming cost V 4 bases and J 4 bases; bases outside gene matches: 4. CDR1 and CDR2 from the germline V gene are SGHTA and FQGNSA. The CDR3 loop spans 16 amino acids. This CDR3 is CASSSMTSGGYNEQFF. In DNA, the CDR3 is TGTGCCAGCAGCTCCATGACTAGCGGGGGGTACAATGAGCAGTTCTTC.

J is TRBJ2-7 and V is TRBV18; 8 bases are shared with TRBD1. The length of the CDR3 is 15 residues. Germline values: CDR1 KGHSH, CDR2 LQKENI. V was pared by 4 bases and J by 0 bases, with 5 bases of the junction left unmatched. The CDR3 protein is CASSHRTGSSYEQYF. The DNA of the CDR3 is TGTGCCAGCTCACACCGGACAGGGAGCTCCTACGAGCAGTACTTC.

This clone occurred once. The genes are TRBV27 and TRBJ1-5; 8 positions agree with TRBD1. J was trimmed by 5 bases and V by 4 bases; bases with no gene match: 10. Germline CDR1 and CDR2: MNHEY and SMNVEV (reference sequence). CDR3 size: 16 residues. In DNA, the CDR3 is TGTGCCAGCAGTTCACCGGTCAGGGGGCTCTATCAGCCCCAGCATTTT. Protein product: CASSSPVRGLYQPQHF.

The CDR3: CASSFVGSVNTEAFF. The CDR3 DNA sequence: TGTGCCAGCAGCTTCGTCGGTTCCGTGAACACTGAAGCTTTCTTT. This chain links TRBV7-9 with TRBJ1-1, with unresolved D. Per germline, CDR1 SEHNR and CDR2 FQNEAQ (reference sequence). The CDR3 spans 15 residues. Trimming left V 3 bases short and J 0 bases short, with 11 bases between.